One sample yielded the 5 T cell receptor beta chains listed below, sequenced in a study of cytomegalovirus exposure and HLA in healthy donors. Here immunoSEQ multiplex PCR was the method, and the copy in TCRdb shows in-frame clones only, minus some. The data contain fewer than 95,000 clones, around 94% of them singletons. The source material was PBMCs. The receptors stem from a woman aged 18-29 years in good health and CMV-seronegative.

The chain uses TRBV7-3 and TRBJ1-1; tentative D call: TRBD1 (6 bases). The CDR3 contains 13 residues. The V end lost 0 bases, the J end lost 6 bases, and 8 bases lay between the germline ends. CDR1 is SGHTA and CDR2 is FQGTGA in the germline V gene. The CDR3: CASSLTTGSEAFF. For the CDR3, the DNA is TGTGCCAGCAGCTTAACGACAGGCTCTGAAGCTTTCTTT.

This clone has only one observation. Written as DNA, the CDR3 is TGTGCCAGCCGACCCGGAGAGAGAACTAATGAAAAACTGTTTTTT. Translating it yields CASRPGERTNEKLFF. V usage is TRBV6-1 and J usage is TRBJ1-4; D remains unclear. Germline V gene data show CDR1 as MNHNS and CDR2 as SASEGT. V shed 8 bases and J shed 1 base, with 14 bases lying between them. The CDR3 has 15 amino acids.

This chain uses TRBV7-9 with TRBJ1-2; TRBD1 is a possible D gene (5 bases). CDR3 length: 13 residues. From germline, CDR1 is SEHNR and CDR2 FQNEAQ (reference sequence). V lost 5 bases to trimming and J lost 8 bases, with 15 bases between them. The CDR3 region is CASSAPQGVGYTF. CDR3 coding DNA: TGTGCCAGCAGCGCGCCCCAGGGTGTCGGCTACACCTTC.

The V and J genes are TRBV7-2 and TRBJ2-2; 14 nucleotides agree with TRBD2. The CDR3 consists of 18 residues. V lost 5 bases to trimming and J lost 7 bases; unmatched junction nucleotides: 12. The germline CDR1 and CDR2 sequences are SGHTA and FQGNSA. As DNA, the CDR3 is TGTGCCAGCAGCCTAAAGCGACTAGCGGGGGGGCCGGGCGGGGAGCTGTTTTTT. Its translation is CASSLKRLAGGPGGELFF.

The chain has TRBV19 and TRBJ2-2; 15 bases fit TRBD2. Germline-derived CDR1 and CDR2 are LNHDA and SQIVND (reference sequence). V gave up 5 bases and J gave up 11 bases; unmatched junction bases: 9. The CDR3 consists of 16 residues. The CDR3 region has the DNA TGTGCCAGTAGTGAGATCGGACTAGCGGGAGGGCGAGAGCTGTTTTTT. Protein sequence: CASSEIGLAGGRELFF. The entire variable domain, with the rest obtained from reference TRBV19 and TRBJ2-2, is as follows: DGGITQSPKYLFRKEGQNVTLSCEQNLNHDAMYWYRQDPGQGLRLIYYSQIVNDFQKGDIAEGYSVSREKKESFPLTVTSAQKNPTAFYLCASSEIGLAGGRELFFGEGSRLTVL.